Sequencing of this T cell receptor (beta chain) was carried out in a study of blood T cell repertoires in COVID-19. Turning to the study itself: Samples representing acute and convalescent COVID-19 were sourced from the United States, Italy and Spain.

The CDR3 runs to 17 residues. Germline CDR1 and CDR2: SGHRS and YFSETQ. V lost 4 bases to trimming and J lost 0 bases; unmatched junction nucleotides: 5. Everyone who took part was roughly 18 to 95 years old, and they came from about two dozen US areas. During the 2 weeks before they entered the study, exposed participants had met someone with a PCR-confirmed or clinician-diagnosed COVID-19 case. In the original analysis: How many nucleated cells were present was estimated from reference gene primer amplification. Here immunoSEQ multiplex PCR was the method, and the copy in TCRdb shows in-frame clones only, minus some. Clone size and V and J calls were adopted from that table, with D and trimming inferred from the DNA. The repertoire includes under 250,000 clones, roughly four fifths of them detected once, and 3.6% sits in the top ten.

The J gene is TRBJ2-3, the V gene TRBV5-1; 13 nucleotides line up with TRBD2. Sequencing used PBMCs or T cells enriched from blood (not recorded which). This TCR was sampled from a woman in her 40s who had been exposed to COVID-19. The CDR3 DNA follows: TGCGCCAGCAGCCGGACTAGCGGGGGACTTAGCACAGATACGCAGTATTTT. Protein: CASSRTSGGLSTDTQYF. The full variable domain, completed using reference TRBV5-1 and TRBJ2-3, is KAGVTQTPRYLIKTRGQQVTLSCSPISGHRSVSWYQQTPGQGLQFLFEYFSETQRNKGNFPGRFSGRQFSNSRSEMNVSTLELGDSALYLCASSRTSGGLSTDTQYFGPGTRLTVL.